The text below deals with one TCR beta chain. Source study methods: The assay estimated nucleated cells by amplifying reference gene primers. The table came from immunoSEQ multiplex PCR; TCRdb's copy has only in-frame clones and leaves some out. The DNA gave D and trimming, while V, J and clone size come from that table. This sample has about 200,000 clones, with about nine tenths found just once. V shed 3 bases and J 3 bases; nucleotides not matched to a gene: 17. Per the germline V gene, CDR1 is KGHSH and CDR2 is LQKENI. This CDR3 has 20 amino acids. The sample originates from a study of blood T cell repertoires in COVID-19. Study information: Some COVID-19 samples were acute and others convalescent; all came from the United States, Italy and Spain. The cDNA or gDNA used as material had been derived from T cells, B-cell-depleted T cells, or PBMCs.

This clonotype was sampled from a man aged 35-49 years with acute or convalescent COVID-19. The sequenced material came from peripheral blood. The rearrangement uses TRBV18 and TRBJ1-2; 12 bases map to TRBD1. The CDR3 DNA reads TGTGCCAGCTCACCTACACTGGGGGGACAGGGGGCAAGGGTTGACTATGGCTACACCTTC. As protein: CASSPTLGGQGARVDYGYTF.